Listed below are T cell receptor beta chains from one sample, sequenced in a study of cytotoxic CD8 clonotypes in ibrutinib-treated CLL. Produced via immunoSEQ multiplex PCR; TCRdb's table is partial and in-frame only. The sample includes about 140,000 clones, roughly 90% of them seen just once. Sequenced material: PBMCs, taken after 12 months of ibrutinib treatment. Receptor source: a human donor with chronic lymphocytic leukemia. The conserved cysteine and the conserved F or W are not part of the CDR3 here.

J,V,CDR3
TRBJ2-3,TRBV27,ASRLRGALSTDTQY
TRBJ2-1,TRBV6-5,ASRTTGSSYNEQF
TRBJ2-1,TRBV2,ASSVQGGGQF
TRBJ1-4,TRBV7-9,ASSLGAGTNEKLF
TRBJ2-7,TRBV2,ASSVRGTGAYEQY
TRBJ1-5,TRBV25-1,ASSGTGTGASNNQPQH
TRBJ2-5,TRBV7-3,ASSLGGGRGLETQY
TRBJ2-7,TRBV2,ASSERTSGLS
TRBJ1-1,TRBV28,ASPSIGVPPNTEAF
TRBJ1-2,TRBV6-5,ASTPGWQSNGYT
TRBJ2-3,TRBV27,ASSKTGTDYTDTQY